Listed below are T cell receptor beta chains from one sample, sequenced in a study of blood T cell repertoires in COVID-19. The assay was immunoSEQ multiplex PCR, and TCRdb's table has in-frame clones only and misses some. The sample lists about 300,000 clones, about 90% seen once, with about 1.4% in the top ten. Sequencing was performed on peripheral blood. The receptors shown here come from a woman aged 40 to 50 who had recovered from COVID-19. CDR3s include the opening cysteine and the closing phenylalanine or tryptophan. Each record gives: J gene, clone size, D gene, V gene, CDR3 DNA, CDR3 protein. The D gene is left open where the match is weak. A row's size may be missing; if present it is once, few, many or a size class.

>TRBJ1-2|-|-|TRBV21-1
TGTGCCAGCAGCAAAGTGGGGACAGGGGACAACTATGGCTACACCTTC
CASSKVGTGDNYGYTF
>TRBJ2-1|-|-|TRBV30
TGTGCCTGGCAAAGAGGTTACAATGAGCAGTTCTTC
CAWQRGYNEQFF
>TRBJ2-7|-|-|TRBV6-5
TGTGCCACCCAGACGGCGGGGGCGAACTACGAGCAGTACTTC
CATQTAGANYEQYF
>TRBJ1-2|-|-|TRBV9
TGTGCCAGCAGCGCCCGCACGGGTGGCTACACCTTC
CASSARTGGYTF
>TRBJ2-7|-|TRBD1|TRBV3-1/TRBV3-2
TGTGCCAGCAGCGCCGGGACAGGGACCTACGAGCAGTACTTC
CASSAGTGTYEQYF
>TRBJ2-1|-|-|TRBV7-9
TGTGCCAGCAGCTTAGACACCTACAATGAGCAGTTCTTC
CASSLDTYNEQFF
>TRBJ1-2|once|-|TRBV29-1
TGCAGCGTTGAAAAGGACAGTAACTATGGCTACACCTTC
CSVEKDSNYGYTF
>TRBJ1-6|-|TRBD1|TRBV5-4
TGTGCCAGCAGATTCAGACAGGGGGCGTATGGTTCACCCCTCCACTTT
CASRFRQGAYGSPLHF
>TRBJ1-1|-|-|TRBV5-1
TGCGCCAGCAGCTTGTCCAGTCGAGAAGCTTTCTTT
CASSLSSREAFF
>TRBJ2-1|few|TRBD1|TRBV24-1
TGTGCCACCAGTGCCACCGGGACAGGGCGCTCGAATGAGCAGTTCTTC
CATSATGTGRSNEQFF
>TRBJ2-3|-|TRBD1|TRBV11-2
TGTGCCAGCAGGCCCGGGACAGCGGTCGTGCCTAGCACAGATACGCAGTATTTT
CASRPGTAVVPSTDTQYF
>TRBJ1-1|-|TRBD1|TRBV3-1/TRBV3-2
TGTGCCAGCAGCCCAGGGGGCTGGACTGAAGCTTTCTTT
CASSPGGWTEAFF
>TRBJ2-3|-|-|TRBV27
TGTGCCAGCAGTCACAGGGCGGGGGTGACAGATACGCAGTATTTT
CASSHRAGVTDTQYF
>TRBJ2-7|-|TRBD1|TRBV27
TGTGCCAGCAGTCTGGACAGGGGAGCCTACGAGCAGTACTTC
CASSLDRGAYEQYF
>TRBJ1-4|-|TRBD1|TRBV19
TGTGCCAGTAGTGTACCGCGGACAGGGGGCGGGAATGAAAAACTGTTTTTT
CASSVPRTGGGNEKLFF
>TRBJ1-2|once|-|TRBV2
TGTGCCAGCAGTGACCTAACAGGCACCTATGGCTACACCTTC
CASSDLTGTYGYTF
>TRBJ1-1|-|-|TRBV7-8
TGTGCCAGCATAAGGCAGGGGAACACTGAAGCTTTCTTT
CASIRQGNTEAFF
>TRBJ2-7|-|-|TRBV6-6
TGTGCCAGCAGTTATACCAGGGCCCTTTGGCAGTACTTC
CASSYTRALWQYF
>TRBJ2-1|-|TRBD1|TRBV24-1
TGTGCCACCAGTGATCCCTTTGGACAGGGGGCATCTGAGCAGTTCTTC
CATSDPFGQGASEQFF
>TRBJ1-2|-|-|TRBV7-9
TGTGCCAGCAGCTTGGCCGGGCGCCCAGGGTACACCTTC
CASSLAGRPGYTF
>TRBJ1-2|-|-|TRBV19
TGTGCCAGTAGTATAGATCTGGAGACTTATAATATCCTGGTGGATGGCTACACCTTC
CASSIDLETYNILVDGYTF
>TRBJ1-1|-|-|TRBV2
TGTGCCAGCAGTGTAACGCAGGTGAACACTGAAGCTTTCTTT
CASSVTQVNTEAFF
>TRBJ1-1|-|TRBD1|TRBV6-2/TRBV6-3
TGTGCCAGCAGTTTCGGACAGGACTATCGCACTGAAGCTTTCTTT
CASSFGQDYRTEAFF
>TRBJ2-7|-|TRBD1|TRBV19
TGTGCCACCTATCCCGTTGACAGGGGTGGCTACGAGCAGTACTTC
CATYPVDRGGYEQYF
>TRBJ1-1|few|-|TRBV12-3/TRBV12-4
TGTGCCAGCAGCAGATCGGGGGACACTGAAGCTTTCTTT
CASSRSGDTEAFF
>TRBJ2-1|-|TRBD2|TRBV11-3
TGTGCCAGCAGCTTAGGAGCGGGGGGTGAAGATGAGCAGTTCTTC
CASSLGAGGEDEQFF
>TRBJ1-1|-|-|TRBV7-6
TGTGCCAGCAGCTTAGTCGGGGAAAAAATTGTTGAAGCTTTCTTT
CASSLVGEKIVEAFF
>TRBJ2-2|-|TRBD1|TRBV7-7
TGTGCCAGCAGCTTAGGAGACAGGGTGGGCGCCGGGGAGCTGTTTTTT
CASSLGDRVGAGELFF
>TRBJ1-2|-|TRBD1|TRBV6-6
TGTGCCAGCAGCCTACAGGGGCCCGGCTACACCTTC
CASSLQGPGYTF
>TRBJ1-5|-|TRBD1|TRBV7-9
TGTGCCAGCACCGAGGGGGCATGGCAGCCCCAGCATTTT
CASTEGAWQPQHF
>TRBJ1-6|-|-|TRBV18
TGTGCCAGCTCCATCTCCGGGACAATTGGATCACCCCTCCACTTT
CASSISGTIGSPLHF
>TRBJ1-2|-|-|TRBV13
TGTGCCAGCAGCTTTTCCGGGGATGGCTATGGCTACACCTTC
CASSFSGDGYGYTF
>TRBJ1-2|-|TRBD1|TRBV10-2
TGCGCCAGCAGGGACTACAGGGGCCCCTATGGCTACACCTTC
CASRDYRGPYGYTF
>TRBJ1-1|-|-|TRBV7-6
TGTGCCAGCAGCTCCGAACCGGAGGGGAACACTGAAGCTTTCTTT
CASSSEPEGNTEAFF
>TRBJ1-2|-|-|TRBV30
TGTGCCTGGAGTTCAGTCCTGGAGGGCTACACCTTC
CAWSSVLEGYTF
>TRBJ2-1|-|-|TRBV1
TGCCGTGTCGGGGGGACCTACAATGAGCAGTTCTTC
CRVGGTYNEQFF
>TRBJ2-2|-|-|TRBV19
TGTGCCACTCGGATTACGAGGGTCGAAGGGGAGCTGTTTTTT
CATRITRVEGELFF
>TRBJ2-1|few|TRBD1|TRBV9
TGTGCCAGCAGCAAACGGGACAGGAACAATGAGCAGTTCTTC
CASSKRDRNNEQFF
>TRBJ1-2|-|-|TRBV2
TGTGCCAGCAGTGAGTCGTGGCAGGTCGGCTATGGCTACACCTTC
CASSESWQVGYGYTF
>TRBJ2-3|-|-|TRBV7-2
TGTGCCAGCAGCTTAGGAGGTAGGGAGAGGCAGTATTTT
CASSLGGRERQYF
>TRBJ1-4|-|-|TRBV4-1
TGCGCCAGCAGCCCTTTGGGGCTAACTAATGAAAAACTGTTTTTT
CASSPLGLTNEKLFF
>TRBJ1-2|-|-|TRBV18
TGTGCCAGCTCCGGGGGGATCGACTATGGCTACACCTTC
CASSGGIDYGYTF
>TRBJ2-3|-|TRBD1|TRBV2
TGTGCCAGCAGGGACAGGACACTCGGGCCTAGCACAGATACGCAGTATTTT
CASRDRTLGPSTDTQYF
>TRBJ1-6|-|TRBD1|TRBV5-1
TGCGCCAGCAGCTTGGCAGGGGGTAATTCACCCCTCCACTTT
CASSLAGGNSPLHF
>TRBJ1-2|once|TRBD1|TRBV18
TGTGCCAGCTCACCTGGGACAGGGTGGAACTATGGCTACACCTTC
CASSPGTGWNYGYTF